This T cell receptor beta chain was captured by sequencing in a study of CD8+CD57+ T cells in acquired aplastic anemia. The overall study: The average for DNA from sorted CD4+ and CD8+ cells was 3 to 4 ug. Points from the study as a whole: Patients and controls had CD8+ Simpson's diversity values that were not significantly distinct. Patients and controls had in common approximately 30 CD8+ CDR3 sequences.

A remark on this clonotype: Its antigen remains unidentified. One end of the junction does not line up with germline, which may come from a read error.

Germline CDR1 reads SEHNR; CDR2 reads FQNEAQ (reference sequence). CDR3 length: 18 residues. Genomic DNA provided the template from which TCR beta VDJ and CDR3 profiles were obtained. TCRdb re-called the reads with MiXCR, one entry per CDR3 protein. The data show approximately 270,000 distinct CDR3 sequences, around three fifths seen once. The sample consisted of sorted CD4+, CD8+, or CD8+CD57+ T cells (not recorded which) from PBMCs. This receptor was obtained from a human donor with severe aplastic anemia or a healthy control (not recorded which). J is TRBJ2-2 and V is TRBV7-9; 9 nucleotides align to TRBD1. CDR3 nucleotides: TGTGCCGGCAGCCCCGGGGGGCTGTGGGGACAGGGAACCGGGGAGCTGTTTTTT. Protein: CAGSPGGLWGQGTGELFF.